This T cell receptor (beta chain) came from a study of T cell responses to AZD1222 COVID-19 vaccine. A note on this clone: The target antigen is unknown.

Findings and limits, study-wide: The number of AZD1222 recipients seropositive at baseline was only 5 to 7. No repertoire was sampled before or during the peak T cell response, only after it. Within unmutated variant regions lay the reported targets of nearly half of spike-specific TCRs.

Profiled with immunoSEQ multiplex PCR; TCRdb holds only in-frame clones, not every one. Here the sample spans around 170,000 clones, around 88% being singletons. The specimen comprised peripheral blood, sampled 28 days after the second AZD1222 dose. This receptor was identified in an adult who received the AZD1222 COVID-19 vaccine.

The CDR3 region has the DNA TGTGCCAGCAGCCTTGAGTGGGGGTACGAGCAGTACTTC. Residues: CASSLEWGYEQYF. This chain joins TRBV7-3 and TRBJ2-7; D tentatively reads TRBD1 or TRBD2 (5 bases each). V was clipped by 5 bases and J by 4 bases, with 12 bases between them. Germline V gene sequence: CDR1 SGHTA, CDR2 FQGTGA. CDR3 length: 13 residues.